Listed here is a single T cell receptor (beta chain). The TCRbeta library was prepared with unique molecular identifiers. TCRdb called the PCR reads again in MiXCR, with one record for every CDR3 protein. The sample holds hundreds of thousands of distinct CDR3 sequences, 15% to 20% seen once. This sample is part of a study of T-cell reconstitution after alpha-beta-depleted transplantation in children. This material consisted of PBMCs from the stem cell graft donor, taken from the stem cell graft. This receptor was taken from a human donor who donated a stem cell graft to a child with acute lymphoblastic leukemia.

The CDR3 DNA is TGCAGTGCTAGGGGGATCTCCACAGGGGATGGCTACACCTTC. Protein: CSARGISTGDGYTF. V usage is TRBV20-1 and J usage is TRBJ1-2; TRBD1 matches 7 bases. Germline V gene sequence: CDR1 DFQATT, CDR2 SNEGSKA (reference sequence). V was clipped by 3 bases and J by 6 bases; unmatched bases: 10. This CDR3 is built from 14 residues.